These 13 T cell receptor beta chains were sequenced from one sample in a study of blood T cell repertoires in COVID-19. The table came from immunoSEQ multiplex PCR; TCRdb's copy has only in-frame clones and leaves some out. In the table there are about 61,000 clones, 90% to 95% of which are singletons. The sequencing input was peripheral blood. Receptors originate from a human donor in a cohort sampled during active COVID-19.

The chain combines TRBV19 with TRBJ1-2, with D unresolved. The CDR3 is 14 residues long. V lost 1 base to trimming and J lost 8 bases, with 14 bases between them. From germline, CDR1 is LNHDA and CDR2 SQIVND (reference sequence). CDR3 protein: CASSIGQASWGYTF. The CDR3, as DNA: TGTGCCAGTAGTATAGGGCAGGCCTCCTGGGGCTACACCTTC.

The rearrangement links TRBV10-2 to TRBJ2-3; TRBD2 matches 10 bases. This CDR3 region has 19 residues. V lost 8 bases, J lost 3 bases, and 20 bases stayed unmatched. The V gene's germline CDR1 is WSHSY and CDR2 SAAADI. CDR3 sequence: CASGSPQRGGAFRTDTQYF. The CDR3 DNA reads TGCGCCAGCGGATCCCCCCAGCGGGGGGGCGCGTTCAGAACAGATACGCAGTATTTT.

This sequence joins TRBV5-1 and TRBJ2-4; TRBD2 matches at 11 bases. The V gene end was trimmed by 3 bases and the J gene end by 6 bases; junction bases not matched to a gene: 8. The length of the CDR3 is 16 residues. Germline V gives CDR1 SGHRS, CDR2 YFSETQ. The CDR3 DNA reads TGCGCCAGCAGCTGGGCCAGCGGGACTAGCGGAAACATTCAGTACTTC. Its translation: CASSWASGTSGNIQYF.

The chain links TRBV2 to TRBJ2-3; 10 bases match TRBD2. The germline V gene encodes CDR1 SNHLY and CDR2 FYNNEI. CDR3 length: 18 residues. V lost 0 bases and J lost 0; bases outside the gene matches: 6. As DNA, the CDR3 is TGTGCCAGCAGTGAAGCGGTAGCGGGAGGACCTAGCACAGATACGCAGTATTTT. Translating it yields CASSEAVAGGPSTDTQYF.

This chain links TRBV7-2 with TRBJ2-7, with D tentatively TRBD2 (6 bases). The CDR3 has 15 residues. Looked up from germline, CDR1 is SGHTA and CDR2 is FQGNSA. With 6 bases removed from V and 2 bases from J, the gap between germline ends came to 17 bases. DNA for the CDR3: TGTGCCAGCAGGCCCTATTCGGGGGAAACCTACGAGCAGTACTTC. This translates into CASRPYSGETYEQYF.

This clone was seen a single time. The chain recombines TRBV25-1 with TRBJ1-3; 9 bases align to TRBD1. CDR3 length equals 14 residues. Germline loops: CDR1 MGHDK, CDR2 SYGVNS. V lost 6 bases and J lost 4; bases outside the gene matches: 4. This chain's CDR3 is CASRQGAGGNTIYF. The CDR3 DNA sequence: TGTGCCAGCAGACAGGGGGCGGGCGGAAACACCATATATTTT.

The chain combines TRBV5-1 with TRBJ2-5, with 11 bases aligning to TRBD2. The germline V gene encodes CDR1 SGHRS and CDR2 YFSETQ. The CDR3 has 17 amino acids. J gave up 4 bases and V 4 bases, and 12 bases lay outside the gene matches. CDR3 region: CASSPGQLAGAGETQYF. CDR3 nucleotides: TGCGCCAGCAGCCCTGGACAACTAGCGGGAGCAGGAGAGACCCAGTACTTC.

V usage is TRBV7-2 and J usage is TRBJ2-3; tentative D call: TRBD2 (6 bases). Germline V gene data show CDR1 as SGHTA and CDR2 as FQGNSA. The ends were cut back, 2 bases at V and 0 bases at J, with 9 bases in the middle. The CDR3 is made up of 15 amino acids. The CDR3 coding sequence is TGTGCCAGCAGCTTAACGGGGGTAAGCACAGATACGCAGTATTTT. Its protein product is CASSLTGVSTDTQYF. Full variable domain (missing parts from reference TRBV7-2 and TRBJ2-3): GAGVSQSPSNKVTEKGKDVELRCDPISGHTALYWYRQSLGQGLEFLIYFQGNSAPDKSGLPSDRFSAERTGGSVSTLTIQRTQQEDSAVYLCASSLTGVSTDTQYFGPGTRLTVL.

The CDR3 region has the DNA TGTGCCACCAGCGCACAGGCCTATGGCTACACCTTC. This translates into CATSAQAYGYTF. This sequence joins TRBV15 and TRBJ1-2; TRBD1 is a possible D gene (5 bases). There are 12 residues in the CDR3. V lost 5 bases, J lost 4 bases, and 8 bases lay in between. Germline V CDR1 and CDR2: LNHNV, YYDKDF (reference sequence). Complete variable domain (other parts from reference TRBV15 and TRBJ1-2): DAMVIQNPRYQVTQFGKPVTLSCSQTLNHNVMYWYQQKSSQAPKLLFHYYDKDFNNEADTPDNFQSRRPNTSFCFLDIRSPGLGDTAMYLCATSAQAYGYTFGSGTRLTVV.

V gene TRBV11-2 combines with J gene TRBJ1-6; D gene ambiguous. Germline values: CDR1 SGHAT, CDR2 FQNNGV. V gave up 5 bases and J gave up 0 bases, with 11 bases separating them. The CDR3 loop spans 16 amino acids. The CDR3 DNA sequence: TGTGCCAGCAGCCCTCGGGAGAGCTCCTATAATTCACCCCTCCACTTT. Translation: CASSPRESSYNSPLHF.

The chain uses TRBV5-4 and TRBJ1-1, with D maybe TRBD1 (6 bases). This CDR3 contains 16 residues. The V gene lost 4 bases and the J gene lost 0 bases, with 16 bases spanning the gap. Per the germline V gene, CDR1 is SGHNT and CDR2 is YYREEE (reference sequence). CDR3 in DNA: TGTGCCAGCAGCCCCAGGACAGAAAGTTTGAACACTGAAGCTTTCTTT. This encodes CASSPRTESLNTEAFF.

J is TRBJ2-3 and V is TRBV27; TRBD1 might be the D (6 bases). Per germline, CDR1 MNHEY and CDR2 SMNVEV (reference sequence). CDR3 length: 15 amino acids. Trimming removed 3 bases at V and 1 base at J, with 11 bases between. The DNA of the CDR3 is TGTGCCAGCAGTTTCGGGGCAGGGGGCACAGATACGCAGTATTTT. It encodes CASSFGAGGTDTQYF.

The chain is built from TRBV6-2 or TRBV6-3 and TRBJ1-2; D uncertain. The germline V gene has CDR1 MNHEY and CDR2 SVGEGT. The V and J ends lost 2 bases and 5 bases respectively, with 12 bases between them. The CDR3 is 14 amino acids. CDR3 amino acids: CASSYVQAYYGYTF. The CDR3 DNA sequence: TGTGCCAGCAGTTACGTCCAGGCCTATTATGGCTACACCTTC.